One and the same sample provided the 21 T cell receptor beta chains below, sequenced in a study of T cell responses to AZD1222 COVID-19 vaccine. The protocol was immunoSEQ multiplex PCR, while the TCRdb copy is restricted to in-frame clones and leaves out a portion. Here the sample spans 90,000 to 150,000 clones, around 85% being singletons. Here the sequenced sample was peripheral blood, taken on day 0 of AZD1222 vaccination. These receptors were collected from an adult in good health.

The chain combines TRBV30 with TRBJ1-5; TRBD1 matches at 7 bases. The germline V gene encodes CDR1 GTSNPN and CDR2 SVGIG (reference sequence). With V trimmed by 4 bases and J by 6 bases, 6 bases remained unmatched. The CDR3 runs to 13 residues. CDR3 sequence (DNA): TGTGCCTGGACAGGGGGTGCGGGTCAGCCCCAGCATTTT. It yields the protein CAWTGGAGQPQHF.

The chain employs TRBV12-3 or TRBV12-4 and TRBJ2-3; D remains ambiguous. The germline V and J ends were trimmed by 6 bases and 4 bases, with 8 bases remaining between them. This CDR3 region has 12 residues. The CDR3 bases are TGTGCCAGCAGCGGTGTGGCAGATACGCAGTATTTT. Protein product: CASSGVADTQYF.

The V gene is TRBV2, the J gene TRBJ1-2; no firm D call. CDR3 length: 11 amino acids. Trimming took off 6 bases at V and 8 bases at J, with 10 bases between the two ends. Per germline, CDR1 SNHLY and CDR2 FYNNEI. The CDR3 bases are TGTGCCAGCAGACCCTCGGGCGGCTACACCTTC. It codes for CASRPSGGYTF.

This sequence joins TRBV11-2 and TRBJ1-2; no firm D call. The CDR3 is made up of 16 amino acids. Trimming took off 7 bases at V and 8 bases at J, with 26 bases between the two ends. CDR1 is SGHAT and CDR2 is FQNNGV in the germline V gene. In DNA form, the CDR3 reads TGTGCCAGCACCAATGGGCGGGGAATGAATAGGCCGGGCTACACCTTC. Translated: CASTNGRGMNRPGYTF. The whole variable domain, remainder taken from reference TRBV11-2 and TRBJ1-2, is EAGVAQSPRYKIIEKRQSVAFWCNPISGHATLYWYQQILGQGPKLLIQFQNNGVVDDSQLPKDRFSAERLKGVDSTLKIQPAKLEDSAVYLCASTNGRGMNRPGYTFGSGTRLTVV.

In its sample, this clone was seen a few times. The rearrangement links TRBV29-1 to TRBJ2-2, with D hard to call. The CDR3 spans 15 residues. CDR1 SQVTM and CDR2 ANQGSEA come from the germline V gene. V lost 3 bases and J 0 bases, leaving 11 bases between the germline ends. The CDR3 region has the DNA TGCAGCGTTGAGAACCCCCCGGCGAACACCGGGGAGCTGTTTTTT. Translation gives CSVENPPANTGELFF.

This clone has only one observation. The chain carries TRBV10-3 and TRBJ2-7, with 10 bases matching TRBD1. Germline loops: CDR1 ENHRY, CDR2 SYGVKD. The CDR3 is made up of 19 amino acids. V was clipped by 3 bases and J by 4 bases; unmatched bases: 18. The chain's CDR3 is CAISDQTATSGQGRYEQYF. CDR3 DNA: TGTGCCATCAGTGACCAGACCGCGACGTCGGGACAGGGGAGGTACGAGCAGTACTTC.

Details on this clone: The DNA is left out, because the CDR3 cannot be placed on it with certainty; the CDR3 is given as TCRdb lists it. This chain joins TRBV12-3 or TRBV12-4 and TRBJ2-5. With termini counted, the CDR3 has 11 amino acids. CDR3: CASSFLETQYF.

The chain couples TRBV12-3 or TRBV12-4 to TRBJ1-1; 7 bases are a match to TRBD1. Losses at the gene ends were 4 bases for V and 1 base for J; bases not matched to a gene: 0. This CDR3 is built from 13 residues. This CDR3 reads CASSSGGNTEAFF. The CDR3 nucleotides read TGTGCCAGCAGTTCAGGGGGGAACACTGAAGCTTTCTTT.

Regarding this clone: At the DNA level, this CDR3 is encoded by other sequences in the same sample as well. This chain joins TRBV28 and TRBJ1-1, with D hard to call. Germline V gene data show CDR1 as MDHEN and CDR2 as SYDVKM. The CDR3 has 11 residues. Trimming cost V 6 bases and J 1 base, with 3 bases left between them. The CDR3 region has the DNA TGTGCCAGCAGGGAGAACACTGAAGCTTTCTTT. Its protein is CASRENTEAFF.

This clone was seen a handful of times. Other DNA sequences from this sample encode an identical CDR3 as well. The chain couples TRBV5-4 to TRBJ2-7, with 7 bases identical to TRBD2. Germline V gene data show CDR1 as SGHNT and CDR2 as YYREEE (reference sequence). The CDR3 extends over 14 amino acids. The V and J ends lost 2 bases and 2 bases, in that order; junction bases with no gene match: 4. The CDR3 protein is CASSLTGTTYEQYF. CDR3 DNA sequence: TGTGCCAGCAGCTTAACCGGGACTACCTACGAGCAGTACTTC.

V is TRBV6-5 and J is TRBJ1-1, with TRBD1 as a possible D gene (5 bases). V was trimmed by 6 bases and J by 6 bases, leaving 14 bases between them. This CDR3 contains 13 residues. CDR1 and CDR2 (germline): MNHEY, SVGAGI. CDR3 residues: CASRSQGFSEAFF. As DNA, the CDR3 is TGTGCCAGCAGGTCCCAGGGATTTTCTGAAGCTTTCTTT.

This chain connects TRBV9 to TRBJ1-2, with D tentatively TRBD1 (5 bases). The CDR3 consists of 15 residues. Trimming pared 0 bases from V and 0 bases from J, leaving 9 bases between. The germline gives CDR1 SGDLS, CDR2 YYNGEE. This CDR3 reads CASSVGTGANYGYTF. In DNA, the CDR3 is TGTGCCAGCAGCGTAGGCACAGGAGCTAACTATGGCTACACCTTC. The whole variable domain, remainder taken from reference TRBV9 and TRBJ1-2, is DSGVTQTPKHLITATGQRVTLRCSPRSGDLSVYWYQQSLDQGLQFLIQYYNGEERAKGNILERFSAQQFPDLHSELNLSSLELGDSALYFCASSVGTGANYGYTFGSGTRLTVV.

This rearrangement joins TRBV7-2 to TRBJ2-7; D gene unclear. V lost 7 bases to trimming and J lost 2 bases, with 18 bases between them. Germline V gene sequence: CDR1 SGHTA, CDR2 FQGNSA. The CDR3 has 15 amino acids. The CDR3 is CASTERKGFPYEQYF. Written as DNA, the CDR3 is TGTGCCAGCACGGAGCGAAAGGGTTTCCCCTACGAGCAGTACTTC.

The CDR3 loop reads CASSLAVAGGDEQYF. The CDR3 region has the DNA TGTGCCAGCAGCTTGGCGGTAGCGGGAGGGGACGAGCAGTACTTC. The rearrangement uses TRBV5-4 and TRBJ2-7; 11 bases fit TRBD2. Trimming took 0 bases from V and 5 from J; bases not matched to a gene: 4. Per germline, CDR1 SGHNT and CDR2 YYREEE (reference sequence). The CDR3 is 15 residues long.

This clone came up once. The chain carries TRBV30 and TRBJ1-2; possible D gene TRBD1, 6 bases. The CDR3 extends over 18 amino acids. The V and J ends lost 0 bases and 4 bases respectively, with 24 bases between them. Germline values: CDR1 GTSNPN, CDR2 SVGIG (reference sequence). CDR3 in amino acids: CAWSVGWMEQGDGYGYTF. The CDR3 coding sequence is TGTGCCTGGAGTGTAGGTTGGATGGAACAGGGAGACGGCTATGGCTACACCTTC.

This clone was recorded once. The chain links TRBV19 to TRBJ1-5, with 7 bases fitting TRBD1. V lost 3 bases and J lost 5; bases outside the gene matches: 1. The CDR3 is 13 amino acids. From germline, CDR1 is LNHDA and CDR2 SQIVND (reference sequence). CDR3 protein: CASSMTGHQPQHF. The CDR3 region has the DNA TGTGCCAGTAGTATGACAGGGCATCAGCCCCAGCATTTT. Complete variable domain (other parts from reference TRBV19 and TRBJ1-5): DGGITQSPKYLFRKEGQNVTLSCEQNLNHDAMYWYRQDPGQGLRLIYYSQIVNDFQKGDIAEGYSVSREKKESFPLTVTSAQKNPTAFYLCASSMTGHQPQHFGDGTRLSIL.

The J gene is TRBJ1-2, the V gene TRBV5-4, with TRBD1 matching 8 bases. Germline-derived CDR1 and CDR2 are SGHNT and YYREEE (reference sequence). With V trimmed by 0 bases and J by 6 bases, 10 bases remained unmatched. The CDR3 contains 16 residues. CDR3 protein: CASSLVRQGAGDGYTF. DNA of the CDR3: TGTGCCAGCAGCTTGGTACGTCAGGGGGCAGGCGATGGCTACACCTTC.

The gene calls are TRBV7-2 and TRBJ2-3; D call uncertain. The germline gives CDR1 SGHTA, CDR2 FQGNSA. There are 14 residues in the CDR3. Trimming shortened V by 3 bases and J by 0 bases, and 7 bases separated the two germline ends. The CDR3 loop reads CASSFGGSTDTQYF. DNA of the CDR3: TGTGCCAGCAGCTTCGGTGGGAGCACAGATACGCAGTATTTT. Combining the CDR3 with reference TRBV7-2 and TRBJ2-3 gives the whole variable domain GAGVSQSPSNKVTEKGKDVELRCDPISGHTALYWYRQSLGQGLEFLIYFQGNSAPDKSGLPSDRFSAERTGGSVSTLTIQRTQQEDSAVYLCASSFGGSTDTQYFGPGTRLTVL.

The chain recombines TRBV29-1 with TRBJ1-5, with D perhaps matching TRBD1 (6 bases). Germline loops: CDR1 SQVTM, CDR2 ANQGSEA. The V end was cut by 6 bases, the J end by 3 bases, with 12 bases between. CDR3 length equals 13 residues. CDR3 DNA: TGCAGCGTCCAGGACAGATTCAATCAGCCCCAGCATTTT. Encoded protein: CSVQDRFNQPQHF. Complete variable domain (other parts from reference TRBV29-1 and TRBJ1-5): SAVISQKPSRDICQRGTSLTIQCQVDSQVTMMFWYRQQPGQSLTLIATANQGSEATYESGFVIDKFPISRPNLTFSTLTVSNMSPEDSSIYLCSVQDRFNQPQHFGDGTRLSIL.

This chain links TRBV7-6 with TRBJ2-7; 8 positions match TRBD2. Looked up from germline, CDR1 is SGHVS and CDR2 is FNYEAQ. V lost 0 bases and J lost 3; bases outside the gene matches: 4. There are 15 residues in the CDR3. CDR3 region: CASSLAVTSGYEQYF. CDR3 nucleotides: TGTGCCAGCAGCTTAGCGGTAACTAGCGGCTACGAGCAGTACTTC.

V gene TRBV14 combines with J gene TRBJ1-2; D possibly corresponds to TRBD1 (5 bases). The V gene's germline CDR1 is SGHDN and CDR2 FVKESK. Trimming removed 1 base at V and 6 bases at J, with 12 bases between. The CDR3 is 14 residues long. The CDR3: CASSQVVGPNGYTF. Here the CDR3 DNA reads TGTGCCAGCAGCCAAGTTGTGGGACCAAATGGCTACACCTTC.